A selection of T cell receptor beta chains follows, all from one sample in a study of T-cell memory formation after mild COVID-19. Via MiXCR, TCRdb re-called the 5' RACE reads, giving one row per CDR3 protein. The table lists 250,000 to 400,000 distinct CDR3 sequences, roughly an eighth of them singletons. Sequencing was done on a sample of PBMCs or a T cell subset sorted from them (not recorded which). These receptors were taken from a man younger than 30 who had mild COVID-19 (a few samples of this study predate the infection). Cell type and time point are not known. CDR3s include the opening cysteine and the closing phenylalanine or tryptophan. D genes are given only for firm matches. Only part of the rows carry a size: once, few, many, or a class if the clone is expanded.

J gene,clone size,V gene,D gene,CDR3 DNA,CDR3 protein
TRBJ2-3,few,TRBV24-1,.,TGTGCCACCGAACAGGGGGGGAGCTTAGATACGCAGTATTTT,CATEQGGSLDTQYF
TRBJ2-6,.,TRBV20-1,TRBD1,TGCAGTGCTAGACCTGGGACAGTCAACGTCCTGACTTTC,CSARPGTVNVLTF
TRBJ1-5,many,TRBV5-1,TRBD1,TGCGCCAGCAGCCCGGGGACAGGGGTTACGCAGCCCCAGCATTTT,CASSPGTGVTQPQHF
TRBJ2-7,.,TRBV4-2,.,TGTGCCAGCAGCCAAGAAGGCGGGCAGTACTTC,CASSQEGGQYF
TRBJ1-1,.,TRBV3-1,.,TGTGCCAGCGCGGGGACAAACTTACCTGAAGCTTTCTTT,CASAGTNLPEAFF
TRBJ2-3,.,TRBV7-3,.,TGTGCCAGCAGTACCTCTCCCGGGACTCGAGGGATCGGAGATACGCAGTATTTT,CASSTSPGTRGIGDTQYF
TRBJ2-1,.,TRBV7-8,TRBD2,TGTGCCAGCAGCCGGTCGACTAGCGGGTACAATGAGCAGTTCTTC,CASSRSTSGYNEQFF
TRBJ2-1,.,TRBV5-1,.,TGCGCCAGCAGCTTGGAGCACAGGAACTACAATGAGCAGTTCTTC,CASSLEHRNYNEQFF
TRBJ2-3,.,TRBV9,TRBD2,TGTGCCAGCAGCGTAGGGTATAGCGGGGGGTCGACGCAGTATTTT,CASSVGYSGGSTQYF
TRBJ2-7,few,TRBV6-5,TRBD1,TGTGCCAGCAGCCAACGACAGGGCCGGGAGCAGTACTTC,CASSQRQGREQYF
TRBJ1-6,few,TRBV7-7,.,TGTGCTAGCAGCTTAGGGGGTCCCTCGAATTCACCCCTCCACTTT,CASSLGGPSNSPLHF
TRBJ2-1,few,TRBV19,TRBD2,TGTGCCAGTAGTATAGGGTCCAGCGGGGGGGCCCGGGGGAATGAGCAGTTCTTC,CASSIGSSGGARGNEQFF
TRBJ2-1,.,TRBV6-5,.,TGTGCCAGCAGTGCGAAGCCCCTTGAGCAGTTCTTC,CASSAKPLEQFF
TRBJ1-5,.,TRBV4-3,.,TGCGCCAGCAGCCAAGAGCGTTGGAGCAATCAGCCCCAGCATTTT,CASSQERWSNQPQHF
TRBJ2-2,.,TRBV9,.,TGTGCCAGCAGCCCTCTTGGGGGGGCAGGCACCGGGGAGCTGTTTTTT,CASSPLGGAGTGELFF
TRBJ1-2,.,TRBV25-1,.,TGTGCCAGCAGTGACCGACCAAACTATGGCTACACCTTC,CASSDRPNYGYTF
TRBJ1-3,few,TRBV5-6,.,TGTGCCAGCAGCTTGGAGAGCTCTGGAAACACCATATATTTT,CASSLESSGNTIYF
TRBJ1-1,few,TRBV5-1,.,TGCGCCAGCAGCTCAAATGCTCTGTATGCTTTCTTT,CASSSNALYAFF
TRBJ1-1,few,TRBV7-9,.,TGTGCCAGCAGCCACGTCCTCATCACTGAAGCTTTCTTT,CASSHVLITEAFF
TRBJ2-1,.,TRBV6-2/TRBV6-3,TRBD1,TGTGCCAGCAGTTACTTCGGGACAGGCTACAATGAGCAGTTCTTC,CASSYFGTGYNEQFF
TRBJ2-7,.,TRBV7-8,.,TGTGCCAGCAGCCTCTACGGGGCTAAAGGGGCCTACGAGCAGTACTTC,CASSLYGAKGAYEQYF
TRBJ1-1,few,TRBV5-1,.,TGCGCCAGCAATGCAGGGATGAACACTGAAGCTTTCTTT,CASNAGMNTEAFF
TRBJ1-1,.,TRBV20-1,TRBD1,TGCAGTGCTAGACAAGGGGGCGGCACTGAAGCTTTCTTT,CSARQGGGTEAFF
TRBJ1-6,.,TRBV3-1,TRBD1,TGTGCCAGCAGCCAAGGGCAGGGGGGTTCACCCCTCCACTTT,CASSQGQGGSPLHF
TRBJ2-4,.,TRBV27,.,TGTGCCAGCACTGGGGAGCGGGACATTCAGTACTTC,CASTGERDIQYF
TRBJ1-6,few,TRBV5-1,.,TGCGCCAGCAGGAAAACGGGGAATAATTCACCCCTCCACTTT,CASRKTGNNSPLHF
TRBJ2-2,few,TRBV5-1,TRBD2,TGCGCCAGCAGTCCGCTAGCGGATGGTGCCGGGGAGCTGTTTTTT,CASSPLADGAGELFF
TRBJ2-5,.,TRBV7-9,.,TGTGCCAGCAGCCAATCGGAGGGCTGGGAGACCCAGTACTTC,CASSQSEGWETQYF
TRBJ1-2,.,TRBV6-1,TRBD1,TGTGCCAGCAGTGACCCGGGACAGGGAGACTATGGCTACACCTTC,CASSDPGQGDYGYTF
TRBJ1-2,few,TRBV20-1,.,TGCAGTGCAGAGAAGGGGACAAGCTATGGCTACACCTTC,CSAEKGTSYGYTF
TRBJ2-7,few,TRBV27,.,TGTGCCAGCAGTTTAGCGGCCAGTGGATACGAGCAGTACTTC,CASSLAASGYEQYF
TRBJ1-4,few,TRBV20-1,TRBD1,TGCAGTGCTCTCGGGACAGGGATGAATGAAAAACTGTTTTTT,CSALGTGMNEKLFF
TRBJ2-3,.,TRBV4-2,.,TGTGCCAGCAGCCAGGTAGCTTCGGTCCCAGATACGCAGTATTTT,CASSQVASVPDTQYF
TRBJ2-7,few,TRBV5-1,.,TGCGCCAGCAGCTTGGACAGGGAACTGAGCGAGCAGTACTTC,CASSLDRELSEQYF
TRBJ2-3,many,TRBV5-1,TRBD2,TGCGCCAGCAGCTTGGAACCTAGCGGGGGAGATACGCAGTATTTT,CASSLEPSGGDTQYF
TRBJ1-2,.,TRBV7-2,.,TGTGCCAGCAGCTCAGTGGGAAACTATGGCTACACCTTC,CASSSVGNYGYTF
TRBJ2-1,many,TRBV2,.,TGTGCCAGCATTTCCGTAGACCTTGACAATGAGCAGTTCTTC,CASISVDLDNEQFF
TRBJ2-7,.,TRBV6-5,TRBD1,TGTGCCAGCAGTTACTTAGCAGGGGGCCCGGACGAGCAGTACTTC,CASSYLAGGPDEQYF
TRBJ1-2,.,TRBV13,.,TGTGCCAGCAGCCGAGTCCTCGGCTACACCTTC,CASSRVLGYTF
TRBJ2-1,.,TRBV29-1,.,TGCAGCGGGGGCTTAGCTAACAATGAGCAGTTCTTC,CSGGLANNEQFF
TRBJ2-7,few,TRBV15,TRBD2,TGTGCCACCAGCAGAACGGGGGGATTACCCTACGAGCAGTACTTC,CATSRTGGLPYEQYF